This T cell receptor beta chain was captured by sequencing in a study of a mutant IDH1 vaccine in newly diagnosed glioma. Turning to the study itself: Patients' prior therapy spanned radiotherapy, temozolomide, or both; most underwent both.

In the case of this clone: Its antigen is unidentified.

Assay: immunoSEQ multiplex PCR; the TCRdb copy retains only in-frame clones and omits some. The repertoire has just under 95,000 clones, 83% of them found once; the top ten carry approximately 7.4%. The CDR3 has 15 residues. Trimming shortened V by 2 bases and J by 2 bases, and 13 bases separated the two germline ends. Germline V gene sequence: CDR1 SGHDT, CDR2 YYEEEE. Notes on the study in general: Changes in top peripheral clonotypes did not appear linked to pseudoprogression.

As to time point: baseline, week 1 (first vaccination visit). Treatment meaning: pre-vaccination baseline after standard-of-care therapy. Tumors from donors were new WHO grade 3 or 4 IDH1-mutant astrocytomas with ATRX loss. V gene TRBV5-6 combines with J gene TRBJ1-2; possibly TRBD1 for D (5 bases). The sequence was collected from a woman aged 45-65 years with glioma. Here the sequenced sample was PBMCs, taken from a glioma patient treated with radiotherapy, temozolomide or both. CDR3 region: CASSFRDRGNYGYTF. As DNA, the CDR3 is TGTGCCAGCAGCTTCCGGGACCGGGGGAACTATGGCTACACCTTC.